This TCR beta chain emerged from a study of patients and donors after allogeneic stem cell transplantation. TCRdb recomputed calls from the RT-PCR reads with MiXCR, one row per CDR3 protein. The table shows roughly 960,000 distinct CDR3 sequences, with roughly 18% occurring only once. In germline, CDR1 is LNHNV, CDR2 YYDKDF (reference sequence). This CDR3 comprises 14 residues. V was pared by 8 bases and J by 5 bases, with 8 bases of the junction left unmatched. This TCR was recovered from a human donor who was either an allogeneic HSCT recipient or a stem cell or donor lymphocyte infusion donor (not recorded which). It is not recorded whose cells these are; they may come from a transplant donor. The chain uses TRBV15 and TRBJ2-1, with 8 bases aligning to TRBD2. Material: blood, either unsorted or a sorted T cell fraction (not recorded which). The CDR3, as DNA: TGTGCCACCGGGCGGGAGGCCGACCACAATGAGCAGTTCTTC. It translates to CATGREADHNEQFF.